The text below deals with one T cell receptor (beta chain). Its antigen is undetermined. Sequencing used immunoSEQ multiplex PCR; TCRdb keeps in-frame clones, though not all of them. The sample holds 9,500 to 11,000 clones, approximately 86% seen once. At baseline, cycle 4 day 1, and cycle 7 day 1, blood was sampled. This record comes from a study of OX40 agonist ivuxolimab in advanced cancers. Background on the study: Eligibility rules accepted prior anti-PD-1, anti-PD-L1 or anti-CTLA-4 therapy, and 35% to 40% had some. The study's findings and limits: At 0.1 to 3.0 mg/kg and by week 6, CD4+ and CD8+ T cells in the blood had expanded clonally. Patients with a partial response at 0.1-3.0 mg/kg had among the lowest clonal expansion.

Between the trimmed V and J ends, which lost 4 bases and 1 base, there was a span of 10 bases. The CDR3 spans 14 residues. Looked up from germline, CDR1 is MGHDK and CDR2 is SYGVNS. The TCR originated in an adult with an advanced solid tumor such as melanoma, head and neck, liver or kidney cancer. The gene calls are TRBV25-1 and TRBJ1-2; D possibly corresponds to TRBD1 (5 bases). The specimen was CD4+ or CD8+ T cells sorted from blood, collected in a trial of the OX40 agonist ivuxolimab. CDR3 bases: TGTGCCAGCAGTGGGCGGGGGGTTAACTATGGCTACACCTTC. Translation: CASSGRGVNYGYTF.